This TCR beta chain was profiled in a study of Graves' ophthalmopathy and Graves' hyperthyroidism. Study outcomes and limitations: Detected in blood as well were most expanded thyroid clonotypes with frequency above 0.001.

Stable hyperthyroidism denotes an absence of ophthalmopathy throughout 18 months of follow-up. Hyperthyroidism patients, aged 18 to 65, were newly diagnosed, under 2 months' duration. Thyroid ultrasound, orbital computed tomography, TRAb, serum thyroxine and clinical symptoms formed the basis of diagnosis. This clonotype was observed at least ten times. The antigen is not known. V trimming: 6 bases; J trimming: 2 bases; junction bases outside the gene matches: 4. CDR3 length: 13 amino acids. RNA transcripts were the template, and TCR beta CDR3 regions were amplified from them. The first-round RT-PCR employed HTBI primers together with the Qiagen OneStep RT-PCR kit. A multiplex PCR was then performed as the second round. In TCRdb, the multiplex PCR reads were re-called with MiXCR into one record per CDR3 protein. The repertoire holds roughly 610,000 distinct CDR3 sequences, about 20% seen once, with roughly 6.9% in the top ten.

V is TRBV12-3 or TRBV12-4 and J is TRBJ2-7; 7 positions agree with TRBD1. Source material: peripheral blood. The receptor was isolated from a woman between 18 and 30 years old with stable Graves' hyperthyroidism. Some clones in this sample may be carry-over from other donors' samples. CDR3 DNA: TGTGCCAGCAGAGCCGGGACAGCCTACGAGCAGTACTTC. This gives the protein CASRAGTAYEQYF.